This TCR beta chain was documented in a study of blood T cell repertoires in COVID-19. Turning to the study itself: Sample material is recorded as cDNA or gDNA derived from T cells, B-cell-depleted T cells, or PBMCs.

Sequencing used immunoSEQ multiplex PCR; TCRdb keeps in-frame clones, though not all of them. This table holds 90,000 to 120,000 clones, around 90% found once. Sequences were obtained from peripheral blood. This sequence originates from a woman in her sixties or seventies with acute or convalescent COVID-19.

The CDR3 here is CASSVAGLDPYEQYF. The DNA for the CDR3 is TGTGCCAGCAGCGTAGCTGGACTGGACCCCTACGAGCAGTACTTC. The V call is TRBV9, the J call TRBJ2-7, with D perhaps TRBD2 (5 bases). Germline V CDR1 and CDR2: SGDLS, YYNGEE. The CDR3 is 15 residues long. The V and J ends lost 0 bases and 2 bases respectively, with 12 bases between them.